This T cell receptor (beta chain) was recorded in a study of T cells in Graves' hyperthyroidism and ophthalmopathy. Study background: Peripheral blood was collected at initial diagnosis, before any treatment.

From RNA transcripts, TCR beta CDR3 regions were amplified. The HTBI primer set was used in a first-round RT-PCR of the TCR CDR3. Via MiXCR, TCRdb re-called the multiplex PCR reads, giving one row per CDR3 protein. Among about 480,000 distinct CDR3 sequences, about an eighth were seen once, and the ten largest hold over 15%. Comment on this clonotype: Its cognate antigen is unknown.

This CDR3 spans 16 amino acids. The germline CDR1 and CDR2 sequences are MDHEN and SYDVKM. The V and J ends lost 2 bases and 8 bases, in that order; junction bases with no gene match: 10. Study results and limitations: Researchers found most expanded thyroid clonotypes above 0.001 in blood as well. Ophthalmopathy was predicted by the model a median of approximately 6 months ahead of onset.

Clinicians diagnosed patients from clinical symptoms, serum thyroxine and TRAb, thyroid ultrasound and orbital computed tomography. Sequencing input: blood. This sequence joins TRBV28 and TRBJ2-1; 9 nucleotides match TRBD2. The receptor was isolated from a woman between 18 and 29 years old with Graves' hyperthyroidism. CDR3 in amino acids: CASSLRPAGGRYEQFF. The CDR3 nucleotides read TGTGCCAGCAGTTTACGACCGGCGGGAGGGAGGTATGAGCAGTTCTTC.